This is a list of T cell receptor beta chains from one sample in a study of CDR3 diversity in severe acne. Each CDR3 protein gets one entry after TCRdb re-called the PCR reads with MiXCR. The table lists about 76,000 distinct CDR3 sequences, 51% of them singletons. Source material: blood. Source of these receptors: a male donor in good health, without acne. The CDR3 runs from the conserved cysteine through the conserved F or W. Each record gives: J gene, clone size, D gene, V gene, CDR3 length, CDR3 protein. The D gene is left open where the match is weak. Size tells how often a clone was seen (once, few, many) or the class of an expanded clone, and some rows leave it out.

j_call: TRBJ2-6
clone_size: NA
d_call: TRBD2
v_call: TRBV6-5
cdr3_length: 16
cdr3_aa: CASSGLAGAGANVLTF

j_call: TRBJ1-4
clone_size: once
d_call: NA
v_call: TRBV28
cdr3_length: 14
cdr3_aa: CASSPGEMAEKLLF

j_call: TRBJ2-5
clone_size: NA
d_call: NA
v_call: TRBV7-9
cdr3_length: 14
cdr3_aa: CASSFEIAGWTQYF

j_call: TRBJ2-2
clone_size: NA
d_call: TRBD2
v_call: TRBV9
cdr3_length: 19
cdr3_aa: CASSVDKVRGSGETGELFF

j_call: TRBJ2-7
clone_size: NA
d_call: NA
v_call: TRBV5-5
cdr3_length: 15
cdr3_aa: CASGPPGQSSYEQYF

j_call: TRBJ2-3
clone_size: NA
d_call: TRBD2
v_call: TRBV7-2
cdr3_length: 17
cdr3_aa: CASSPTSGGAITDTQYF

j_call: TRBJ1-1
clone_size: once
d_call: NA
v_call: TRBV20-1
cdr3_length: 12
cdr3_aa: CSANRENTEAFF

j_call: TRBJ1-1
clone_size: many
d_call: NA
v_call: TRBV6-5
cdr3_length: 12
cdr3_aa: CATYRENTEAFF

j_call: TRBJ1-2
clone_size: many
d_call: NA
v_call: TRBV12-3/TRBV12-4
cdr3_length: 14
cdr3_aa: CASSLYPISYGYTF

j_call: TRBJ1-2
clone_size: few
d_call: TRBD1
v_call: TRBV6-1
cdr3_length: 12
cdr3_aa: CASSTGTGLNTF

j_call: TRBJ2-7
clone_size: NA
d_call: TRBD1
v_call: TRBV20-1
cdr3_length: 13
cdr3_aa: CSAARDRGLEQYF

j_call: TRBJ2-5
clone_size: NA
d_call: TRBD2
v_call: TRBV6-4
cdr3_length: 17
cdr3_aa: CASSDSSSGGAGETQYF

j_call: TRBJ1-6
clone_size: NA
d_call: NA
v_call: TRBV20-1
cdr3_length: 13
cdr3_aa: CSASPSYNSPLHF

j_call: TRBJ1-5
clone_size: few
d_call: NA
v_call: TRBV2
cdr3_length: 15
cdr3_aa: CASSGAGVLNQPQHF

j_call: TRBJ2-3
clone_size: NA
d_call: NA
v_call: TRBV7-9
cdr3_length: 16
cdr3_aa: CASSLDKSGSTDTQYF

j_call: TRBJ2-2
clone_size: many
d_call: NA
v_call: TRBV6-1
cdr3_length: 13
cdr3_aa: CASSESNTGELFF

j_call: TRBJ2-1
clone_size: NA
d_call: TRBD2
v_call: TRBV13
cdr3_length: 16
cdr3_aa: CASSSGTSGVYNEQFF

j_call: TRBJ1-3
clone_size: NA
d_call: NA
v_call: TRBV2
cdr3_length: 14
cdr3_aa: CASSEGQVTNTIYF

j_call: TRBJ2-3
clone_size: once
d_call: TRBD1
v_call: TRBV2
cdr3_length: 17
cdr3_aa: CASSDRGQSRGTGTQYF

j_call: TRBJ2-3
clone_size: NA
d_call: TRBD2
v_call: TRBV4-1
cdr3_length: 19
cdr3_aa: CASSQDIGLAGHNADTQYF

j_call: TRBJ2-7
clone_size: NA
d_call: TRBD2
v_call: TRBV6-1
cdr3_length: 17
cdr3_aa: CASSYSGLAGGRDEQYF

j_call: TRBJ2-1
clone_size: NA
d_call: TRBD2
v_call: TRBV5-1
cdr3_length: 15
cdr3_aa: CASSPRGGSGNEQFF

j_call: TRBJ2-5
clone_size: NA
d_call: TRBD2
v_call: TRBV7-2
cdr3_length: 17
cdr3_aa: CASSLVVTSGRGETQYF

j_call: TRBJ2-7
clone_size: medium-sized
d_call: NA
v_call: TRBV10-1
cdr3_length: 13
cdr3_aa: CASSEEGVHEQYF

j_call: TRBJ2-7
clone_size: NA
d_call: NA
v_call: TRBV2
cdr3_length: 13
cdr3_aa: CATVRDSINEQYF

j_call: TRBJ1-2
clone_size: NA
d_call: TRBD1
v_call: TRBV15
cdr3_length: 15
cdr3_aa: CATSSLRTGTYGYTF

j_call: TRBJ2-3
clone_size: NA
d_call: NA
v_call: TRBV29-1
cdr3_length: 14
cdr3_aa: CSLAGREVADTQYF

j_call: TRBJ2-5
clone_size: NA
d_call: TRBD1
v_call: TRBV5-1
cdr3_length: 15
cdr3_aa: CASSKDRGDNQPQYF

j_call: TRBJ2-7
clone_size: NA
d_call: TRBD1
v_call: TRBV6-5
cdr3_length: 15
cdr3_aa: CASSYTGTGQHEQYF

j_call: TRBJ2-5
clone_size: few
d_call: NA
v_call: TRBV7-3
cdr3_length: 17
cdr3_aa: CASSLTQNRTIQETQYF

j_call: TRBJ2-3
clone_size: many
d_call: NA
v_call: TRBV7-3
cdr3_length: 14
cdr3_aa: CASSFRGNTDTQYF